Presented here are 24 T cell receptor beta chains from one specimen sequenced in a study of neoadjuvant nivolumab and ipilimumab in lung cancer (dated by TCRdb to the early 2020s). The library relied on the immunoSEQ multiplex PCR assay. TCRdb's version of the immuneACCESS table is confined to in-frame rearrangements and falls short of the full clone set. An unresolved V gene accounts for under half of the shortfall where checked; the remainder is of unknown origin. The sample records more than 15,000 clones, around 79% of which are singletons. The ten largest clones represent approximately 9% of the sample. Taken with the paper, the label for time point translates to: at surgical resection after neoadjuvant nivolumab +/- ipilimumab. The input for sequencing was tumor tissue, taken after neoadjuvant nivolumab, alone or with ipilimumab, at or shortly before surgery. These receptors all stem from an adult with non-small cell lung cancer.

V is TRBV6-1 and J is TRBJ1-5; no clear D. Trimming cost V 7 bases and J 2 bases, with 9 bases left between them. Looked up from germline, CDR1 is MNHNS and CDR2 is SASEGT. The CDR3 contains 13 residues. The CDR3: CASTRVGNQPQHF. In DNA, the CDR3 is TGTGCCAGCACGCGGGTAGGCAATCAGCCCCAGCATTTT.

The chain recombines TRBV5-4 with TRBJ2-3; tentatively, D is TRBD1 or TRBD2 (6 bases each). Germline V lookup: CDR1 SGHNT, CDR2 YYREEE (reference sequence). This CDR3 comprises 15 residues. V was clipped by 2 bases and J by 1 base, with 11 bases between them. This chain's CDR3 is CASSFGGAGTDTQYF. In nucleotides, the CDR3 is TGTGCCAGCAGCTTCGGGGGCGCCGGCACAGATACGCAGTATTTT. Using reference TRBV5-4 and TRBJ2-3 for the parts outside the CDR3, the full variable domain is ETGVTQSPTHLIKTRGQQVTLRCSSQSGHNTVSWYQQALGQGPQFIFQYYREEENGRGNFPPRFSGLQFPNYSSELNVNALELDDSALYLCASSFGGAGTDTQYFGPGTRLTVL.

This clone has more than one count but fewer than ten. J is TRBJ2-5 and V is TRBV11-2, with no clear D. V lost 1 base and J lost 5, with 11 bases in between. Germline CDR1 and CDR2: SGHAT and FQNNGV. The CDR3 is 14 residues long. CDR3 amino acids: CASSLVPGPETQYF. The CDR3 region has the DNA TGTGCCAGCAGCTTAGTTCCAGGCCCGGAGACCCAGTACTTC.

J is TRBJ2-2 and V is TRBV7-9; D is undetermined. Germline CDR1 reads SEHNR; CDR2 reads FQNEAQ (reference sequence). This CDR3 is built from 13 residues. V dropped 1 base and J dropped 4 bases, with 4 bases sitting between them. The CDR3 region has the DNA TGTGCCAGCAGCTTAGGTATCACCGGGGAGCTGTTTTTT. Translation: CASSLGITGELFF.

The chain couples TRBV18 to TRBJ2-1, with a possible D match to TRBD2 (5 bases). This CDR3 spans 15 amino acids. Germline loops: CDR1 KGHSH, CDR2 LQKENI. V shed 0 bases and J shed 6 bases, with 12 bases lying between them. As DNA, the CDR3 is TGTGCCAGCTCACCACCGGGTAGCGCAGGCAATGAGCAGTTCTTC. Encoded protein: CASSPPGSAGNEQFF. The full variable domain, in which reference TRBV18 and TRBJ2-1 provide the parts outside the CDR3, is NAGVMQNPRHLVRRRGQEARLRCSPMKGHSHVYWYRQLPEEGLKFMVYLQKENIIDESGMPKERFSAEFPKEGPSILRIQQVVRGDSAAYFCASSPPGSAGNEQFFGPGTRLTVL.

The chain employs TRBV15 and TRBJ2-3, with D possibly matching TRBD1 (6 bases). Deletions cut 3 bases from V and 3 bases from J, with 16 bases between. Germline-derived CDR1 and CDR2 are LNHNV and YYDKDF (reference sequence). CDR3 length: 16 residues. CDR3 loop: CATSSGLQGNTDTQYF. DNA for the CDR3: TGTGCCACCAGCAGTGGCCTACAGGGTAATACAGATACGCAGTATTTT.

The chain recombines TRBV5-5 with TRBJ1-6, with 8 bases aligning to TRBD1. The CDR3 contains 15 residues. Germline CDR1 is SGHKS and CDR2 is YYEKEE (reference sequence). The V gene end was trimmed by 3 bases and the J gene end by 8 bases; junction bases not matched to a gene: 7. The CDR3 DNA reads as TGTGCCAGCAGCTCGGCTACAGGGGGACATTCACCCCTCCACTTT. Protein product: CASSSATGGHSPLHF.

This clone was observed a handful of times. V gene TRBV7-9 combines with J gene TRBJ1-1; 10 bases are shared with TRBD1. V dropped 1 base and J dropped 4; count of bases not matched to a gene: 3. The CDR3 is 15 residues long. Germline V gene lookup returns CDR1 SEHNR and CDR2 FQNEAQ (reference sequence). CDR3 region: CASSLVRTGGTEAFF. The CDR3 nucleotides read TGTGCCAGCAGCTTAGTCCGGACAGGGGGCACTGAAGCTTTCTTT.

Only a few counts were recorded for this clone. This chain connects TRBV19 to TRBJ1-1; D is perhaps TRBD1 (6 bases). This CDR3 has 13 amino acids. V was clipped by 8 bases and J by 5 bases, with 15 bases between them. CDR1 LNHDA and CDR2 SQIVND come from the germline V gene (reference sequence). CDR3 in amino acids: CASHREVGTEAFF. The DNA of the CDR3 is TGTGCCAGTCACAGGGAGGTGGGGACTGAAGCTTTCTTT. Full variable domain (missing parts from reference TRBV19 and TRBJ1-1): DGGITQSPKYLFRKEGQNVTLSCEQNLNHDAMYWYRQDPGQGLRLIYYSQIVNDFQKGDIAEGYSVSREKKESFPLTVTSAQKNPTAFYLCASHREVGTEAFFGQGTRLTVV.

In its sample, this clone is medium-sized. This chain links TRBV30 with TRBJ2-3; D is undetermined. Germline assignment: CDR1 GTSNPN and CDR2 SVGIG (reference sequence). V lost 1 base, J lost 5 bases, and 7 bases lay in between. CDR3 size: 12 residues. CDR3 DNA: TGTGCCTGGAGTGCACAGATAGATACGCAGTATTTT. Protein: CAWSAQIDTQYF.

The chain has TRBV7-9 and TRBJ2-2, with 10 bases matching TRBD2. V was pared by 5 bases and J by 2 bases, with 5 bases of the junction left unmatched. Germline V gene data show CDR1 as SEHNR and CDR2 as FQNEAQ (reference sequence). The CDR3 is made up of 16 amino acids. The CDR3 DNA follows: TGTGCCAGCAGCCGTGGACTAGCGGTTAACACCGGGGAGCTGTTTTTT. This sequence encodes CASSRGLAVNTGELFF.

This rearrangement joins TRBV7-2 to TRBJ1-2; the D is unclear. Trimming shortened V by 2 bases and J by 4 bases, and 11 bases separated the two germline ends. The CDR3 covers 14 residues. Germline V gene lookup returns CDR1 SGHTA and CDR2 FQGNSA. DNA for the CDR3: TGTGCCAGCAGCTTAATCCCGGGGTTCTATGGCTACACCTTC. This encodes CASSLIPGFYGYTF.

Here the CDR3 reads CASSGGTVGTEAFF. The CDR3, as DNA: TGTGCCAGCAGCGGGGGGACGGTGGGGACTGAAGCTTTCTTT. The chain joins TRBV7-2 to TRBJ1-1, with a possible D match to TRBD1 (5 bases). This CDR3 has 14 residues. V gave up 5 bases and J gave up 5 bases, with 15 bases separating them. Germline V CDR1 and CDR2: SGHTA, FQGNSA.

The chain recombines TRBV5-1 with TRBJ2-2, with a tentative D call TRBD1 (6 bases). Between the trimmed V and J ends, which lost 6 bases and 0 bases, there was a span of 12 bases. This CDR3 is 15 amino acids long. Germline V CDR1 and CDR2: SGHRS, YFSETQ. The CDR3 DNA sequence: TGCGCCAGCAACTCCGGACAGTCGAACACCGGGGAGCTGTTTTTT. Translating it yields CASNSGQSNTGELFF.

The rearrangement uses TRBV9 and TRBJ1-2, with D uncertain. The CDR3 length is 13 residues. CDR1 and CDR2 from the germline V gene are SGDLS and YYNGEE. The germline V and J ends were trimmed by 0 bases and 4 bases, with 7 bases remaining between them. The CDR3 is CASSVGGLYGYTF. The CDR3 nucleotides read TGTGCCAGCAGCGTAGGTGGACTCTATGGCTACACCTTC. The whole variable domain, remainder taken from reference TRBV9 and TRBJ1-2, is DSGVTQTPKHLITATGQRVTLRCSPRSGDLSVYWYQQSLDQGLQFLIQYYNGEERAKGNILERFSAQQFPDLHSELNLSSLELGDSALYFCASSVGGLYGYTFGSGTRLTVV.

This clone was seen a handful of times. The chain couples TRBV7-9 to TRBJ1-6; no firm D call. Germline assignment: CDR1 SEHNR and CDR2 FQNEAQ (reference sequence). The V end lost 2 bases, the J end lost 7 bases, and 9 bases lay between the germline ends. CDR3 length: 14 amino acids. CDR3 nucleotide sequence: TGTGCCAGCAGCTTATACTCAAACAATTCACCCCTCCACTTT. This gives the protein CASSLYSNNSPLHF.

This chain connects TRBV30 to TRBJ1-1; weak D call: TRBD1 (5 bases). Germline V CDR1 and CDR2: GTSNPN, SVGIG (reference sequence). Trimming stripped 4 bases from V and 4 bases from J, with 13 bases between. The CDR3 sequence is 13 residues long. CDR3 sequence reads: CAWTMDISTEAFF. Here the CDR3 DNA reads TGTGCCTGGACTATGGACATTAGCACTGAAGCTTTCTTT.

Worth noting for this clone: This sample includes further DNA sequences coding for the same CDR3. The gene calls are TRBV18 and TRBJ1-1; 7 nucleotides match TRBD1. The CDR3 sequence is 14 residues long. Trimming removed 3 bases from V and 1 base from J; junction bases left unmatched: 2. In germline, CDR1 is KGHSH, CDR2 LQKENI. CDR3 residues: CASSPGQENTEAFF. The CDR3 nucleotides are TGTGCCAGCTCACCTGGACAGGAGAACACTGAAGCTTTCTTT.

The V gene is TRBV7-2, the J gene TRBJ1-2, with D maybe TRBD1 (5 bases). Germline V gene lookup returns CDR1 SGHTA and CDR2 FQGNSA. V was trimmed by 1 base and J by 5 bases, leaving 14 bases between them. The length of the CDR3 is 15 residues. The DNA of the CDR3 is TGTGCCAGCAGCTTAGGCGGGGACGGATCGTATGGCTACACCTTC. Its translation: CASSLGGDGSYGYTF.

The rearrangement uses TRBV2 and TRBJ2-7; TRBD1 aligns across 8 bases. The V segment lost 4 bases and the J segment 4 bases; nucleotides outside the gene matches: 6. The CDR3 contains 14 residues. Germline CDR1 and CDR2: SNHLY and FYNNEI. CDR3 residues: CASSGDRTIYEQYF. In DNA form, the CDR3 reads TGTGCCAGCAGTGGGGACAGGACGATTTACGAGCAGTACTTC.

This chain links TRBV5-1 with TRBJ2-3; 10 bases map to TRBD1. Looked up from germline, CDR1 is SGHRS and CDR2 is YFSETQ. V shed 4 bases, J shed 5 bases, and the junction held 7 bases outside the gene matches. This CDR3 contains 15 residues. CDR3 residues: CASSTGQGGRDTQYF. CDR3 DNA sequence: TGCGCCAGCAGCACCGGACAGGGGGGGAGAGATACGCAGTATTTT.

This sequence joins TRBV6-5 and TRBJ1-5; 9 bases map to TRBD1. Germline V gene lookup returns CDR1 MNHEY and CDR2 SVGAGI. V lost 5 bases and J lost 6; bases outside the gene matches: 8. This CDR3 contains 15 residues. The CDR3: CASSPGTGRGQPQHF. The DNA for the CDR3 is TGTGCCAGCAGTCCCGGGACAGGGAGGGGTCAGCCCCAGCATTTT.

The chain carries TRBV18 and TRBJ2-5; D not resolved. Germline values: CDR1 KGHSH, CDR2 LQKENI. The CDR3 covers 12 residues. V lost 1 base and J lost 2, with 2 bases in between. The CDR3 protein is CASSPQQETQYF. The DNA of the CDR3 is TGTGCCAGCTCACCACAACAAGAGACCCAGTACTTC.

The count of this clone is one. This rearrangement joins TRBV5-1 to TRBJ1-2; D may be TRBD1 (6 bases). The CDR3 totals 17 residues. Germline V gene lookup returns CDR1 SGHRS and CDR2 YFSETQ. Trimming removed 4 bases from V and 0 bases from J, with 19 bases in between. The DNA for the CDR3 is TGCGCCAGCAGCCCACGACAGGCAGAGCAATCTAACTATGGCTACACCTTC. Amino acids: CASSPRQAEQSNYGYTF. The whole variable domain, remainder taken from reference TRBV5-1 and TRBJ1-2, is KAGVTQTPRYLIKTRGQQVTLSCSPISGHRSVSWYQQTPGQGLQFLFEYFSETQRNKGNFPGRFSGRQFSNSRSEMNVSTLELGDSALYLCASSPRQAEQSNYGYTFGSGTRLTVV.